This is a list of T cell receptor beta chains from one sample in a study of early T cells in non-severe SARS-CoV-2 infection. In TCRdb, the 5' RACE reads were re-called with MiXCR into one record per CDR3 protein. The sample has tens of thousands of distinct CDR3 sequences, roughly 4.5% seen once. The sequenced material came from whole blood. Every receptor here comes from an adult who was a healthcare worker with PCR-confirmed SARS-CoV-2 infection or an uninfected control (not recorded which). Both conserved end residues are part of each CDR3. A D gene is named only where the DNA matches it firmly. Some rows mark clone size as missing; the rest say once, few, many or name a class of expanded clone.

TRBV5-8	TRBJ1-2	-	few	CASSWDYTF	TGTGCCAGCAGCTGGGACTACACCTTC
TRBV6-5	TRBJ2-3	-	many	CASSGPGTVSTDTQYF	TGTGCCAGCAGTGGGCCTGGGACGGTTAGCACAGATACGCAGTATTTT
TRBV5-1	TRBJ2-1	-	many	CASSLRQAIYNEQFF	TGCGCCAGCAGCTTGCGACAGGCGATTTACAATGAGCAGTTCTTC
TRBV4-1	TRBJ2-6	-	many	CASSHDRSGANVLTF	TGCGCCAGCAGCCATGACCGTTCCGGGGCCAACGTCCTGACTTTC
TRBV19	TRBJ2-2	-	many	CASRGTANTGELFF	TGTGCCAGTCGGGGGACAGCGAACACCGGGGAGCTGTTTTTT
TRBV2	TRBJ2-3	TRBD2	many	CASSPLAADTQYF	TGTGCCAGCAGCCCTCTAGCGGCAGATACGCAGTATTTT
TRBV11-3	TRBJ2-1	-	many	CASSLDGRGGRDEQFF	TGTGCCAGCAGCTTAGATGGAAGGGGGGGCCGCGATGAGCAGTTCTTC
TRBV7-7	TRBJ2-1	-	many	CASSLGGTPYNEQFF	TGTGCCAGCAGCTTAGGAGGGACACCCTACAATGAGCAGTTCTTC
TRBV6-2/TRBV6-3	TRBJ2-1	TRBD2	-	CASSYTPLAGGASEQFF	TGTGCCAGCAGTTACACACCGCTAGCGGGGGGGGCCTCTGAGCAGTTCTTC
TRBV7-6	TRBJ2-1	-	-	CASSRFGTGAGEQFF	TGTGCCAGCAGCCGATTCGGGACCGGCGCCGGTGAGCAGTTCTTC
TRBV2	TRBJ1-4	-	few	CASSPTGANEKLFF	TGTGCCAGCAGCCCGACAGGTGCTAATGAAAAACTGTTTTTT
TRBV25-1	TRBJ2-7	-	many	CASSEWRPGSSYEQYF	TGTGCCAGCAGTGAATGGCGCCCGGGAAGCTCCTACGAGCAGTACTTC
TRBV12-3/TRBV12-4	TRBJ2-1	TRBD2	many	CASRGLAHNEQFF	TGTGCCAGCAGGGGACTAGCCCACAATGAGCAGTTCTTC
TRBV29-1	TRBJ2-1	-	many	CSAQGTRRYNEQFF	TGCAGCGCCCAAGGGACACGGCGATACAATGAGCAGTTCTTC
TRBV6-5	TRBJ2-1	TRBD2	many	CASRRLAGDYNEQFF	TGTGCCAGCAGGAGACTAGCGGGAGACTACAATGAGCAGTTCTTC
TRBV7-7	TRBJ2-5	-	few	CASSPDRLRGRQETQYF	TGTGCCAGCAGCCCAGACCGGTTAAGGGGCCGACAAGAGACCCAGTACTTC
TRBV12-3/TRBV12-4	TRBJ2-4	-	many	CASSLTKNIQYF	TGTGCCAGCAGTTTGACCAAAAACATTCAGTACTTC
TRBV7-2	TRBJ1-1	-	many	CASSADSEAFF	TGTGCCAGCAGCGCTGACAGTGAAGCTTTCTTT
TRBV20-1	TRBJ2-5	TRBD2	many	CSATRTSQETQYF	TGCAGTGCGACCAGGACTAGTCAAGAGACCCAGTACTTC
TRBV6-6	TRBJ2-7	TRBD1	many	CASSFRDRAYEQYF	TGTGCCAGCAGTTTCCGGGACAGGGCCTACGAGCAGTACTTC
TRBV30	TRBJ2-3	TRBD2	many	CAWSGLAGADTQYF	TGTGCCTGGAGTGGACTAGCGGGAGCAGATACGCAGTATTTT
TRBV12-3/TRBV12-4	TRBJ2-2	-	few	CASSFLGPTGELFF	TGTGCCAGCAGTTTTCTGGGGCCAACCGGGGAGCTGTTTTTT
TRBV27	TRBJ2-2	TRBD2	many	CASSQRTSGRGTGELFF	TGTGCCAGCAGTCAAAGGACTAGCGGGAGGGGGACCGGGGAGCTGTTTTTT
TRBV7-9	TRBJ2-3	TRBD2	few	CASSLSLAGETDTQYF	TGTGCCAGCAGCTTATCACTAGCGGGAGAAACAGATACGCAGTATTTT
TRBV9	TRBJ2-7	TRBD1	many	CASTTGTDSYEQYF	TGTGCCAGCACCACCGGGACAGACTCCTACGAGCAGTACTTC
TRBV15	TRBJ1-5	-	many	CATSRDRGPNQPQHF	TGTGCCACCAGCAGAGATCGGGGTCCCAATCAGCCCCAGCATTTT
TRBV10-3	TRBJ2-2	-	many	CAIGGGAVDTGELFF	TGTGCCATCGGAGGCGGCGCGGTTGACACCGGGGAGCTGTTTTTT
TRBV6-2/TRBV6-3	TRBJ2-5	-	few	CASSKGDMSTNGETQYF	TGTGCCAGCAGTAAGGGGGACATGAGCACAAATGGGGAGACCCAGTACTTC
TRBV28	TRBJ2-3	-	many	CASSFGTQYF	TGTGCCAGCAGTTTTGGTACGCAGTATTTT
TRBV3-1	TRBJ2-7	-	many	CASSLGVYEQYF	TGTGCCAGCAGCCTCGGGGTGTACGAGCAGTACTTC
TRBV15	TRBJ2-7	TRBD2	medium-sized	CATRKAGDPFEQYF	TGTGCCACCAGGAAAGCGGGAGATCCCTTCGAGCAGTACTTC
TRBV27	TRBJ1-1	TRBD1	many	CASSLSAPDRAEAFF	TGTGCCAGCAGTTTATCGGCCCCGGACAGGGCCGAAGCTTTCTTT
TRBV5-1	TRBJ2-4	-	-	CASSSPTEGARGIQYF	TGCGCCAGCAGCTCACCGACCGAGGGAGCTCGGGGCATTCAGTACTTC
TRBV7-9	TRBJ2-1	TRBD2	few	CASSLMFLAGRNEQFF	TGTGCCAGCAGCTTAATGTTCCTAGCGGGTCGGAATGAGCAGTTCTTC
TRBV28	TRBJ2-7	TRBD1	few	CASRETGETYEQYF	TGTGCCAGCAGAGAGACAGGGGAAACCTACGAGCAGTACTTC
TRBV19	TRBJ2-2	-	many	CASSRQRSNTGELFF	TGTGCCAGTAGTAGACAGCGCTCGAACACCGGGGAGCTGTTTTTT
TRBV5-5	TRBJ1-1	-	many	CASSFEGLRETEAFF	TGTGCCAGCAGCTTTGAGGGACTCCGGGAGACTGAAGCTTTCTTT
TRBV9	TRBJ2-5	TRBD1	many	CASSAGQGIETQYF	TGTGCCAGCAGCGCGGGACAGGGGATAGAGACCCAGTACTTC
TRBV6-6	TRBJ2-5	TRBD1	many	CASSYAWDRRGQETQYF	TGTGCCAGCAGTTACGCCTGGGACAGGAGGGGGCAAGAGACCCAGTACTTC
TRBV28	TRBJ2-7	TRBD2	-	CASSWGLAGYEQYF	TGTGCCAGCAGTTGGGGACTAGCGGGGTACGAGCAGTACTTC
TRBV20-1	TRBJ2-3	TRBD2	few	CSATKGAGSTDTQYF	TGCAGTGCTACAAAGGGAGCGGGGAGCACAGATACGCAGTATTTT
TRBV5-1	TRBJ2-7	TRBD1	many	CASGTGAASGEQYF	TGCGCCAGCGGAACAGGGGCTGCCTCGGGGGAGCAGTACTTC
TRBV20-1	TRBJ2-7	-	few	CSALVPGSYEQYF	TGCAGTGCTCTAGTCCCGGGCTCCTACGAGCAGTACTTC
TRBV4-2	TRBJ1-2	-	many	CASSQQFRDEGYGYTF	TGTGCCAGCAGCCAACAATTCCGGGACGAAGGATATGGCTACACCTTC
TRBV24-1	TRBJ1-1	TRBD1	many	CATSDPRTGNTEAFF	TGTGCCACCAGTGATCCCAGGACAGGGAACACTGAAGCTTTCTTT
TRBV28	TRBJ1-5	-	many	CASSLAPWPQHF	TGTGCCAGCAGCCTCGCGCCGTGGCCCCAGCATTTT
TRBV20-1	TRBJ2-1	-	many	CSARVEGGAYNEQFF	TGCAGTGCTAGAGTAGAGGGGGGGGCATACAATGAGCAGTTCTTC
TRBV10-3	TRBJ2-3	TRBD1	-	CAINPKGTGGKTDTQYF	TGTGCCATCAACCCCAAAGGGACAGGGGGCAAGACAGATACGCAGTATTTT
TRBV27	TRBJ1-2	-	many	CASSPPTGLGYTF	TGTGCCAGCAGCCCTCCTACAGGGCTCGGCTACACCTTC
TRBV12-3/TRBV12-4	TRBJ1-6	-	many	CASSLPNSPLHF	TGTGCCAGCAGTTTGCCGAATTCACCCCTCCACTTT
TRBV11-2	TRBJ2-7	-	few	CASSSQITGHLEQYF	TGTGCCAGCAGCTCCCAAATTACGGGCCATCTCGAGCAGTACTTC
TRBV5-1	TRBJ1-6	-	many	CASSFRQDNSPLHF	TGCGCCAGCAGCTTTCGACAGGATAATTCACCCCTCCACTTT
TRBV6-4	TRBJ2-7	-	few	CASSLEPGKNYEQYF	TGTGCCAGCAGCCTCGAACCGGGAAAGAACTACGAGCAGTACTTC
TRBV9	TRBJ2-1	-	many	CASSLGTSGEQFF	TGTGCCAGCAGCTTAGGGACGTCGGGAGAGCAGTTCTTC
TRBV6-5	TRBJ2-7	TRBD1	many	CASSMTGSYEQYF	TGTGCCAGCAGCATGACAGGGTCCTACGAGCAGTACTTC
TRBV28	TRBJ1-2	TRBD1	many	CASSSSGQGGEGYTF	TGTGCCAGCAGCTCATCCGGACAGGGGGGAGAAGGCTACACCTTC
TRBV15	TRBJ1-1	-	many	CATSRDLRTVEAFF	TGTGCCACCAGCAGAGATCTACGAACGGTTGAAGCTTTCTTT